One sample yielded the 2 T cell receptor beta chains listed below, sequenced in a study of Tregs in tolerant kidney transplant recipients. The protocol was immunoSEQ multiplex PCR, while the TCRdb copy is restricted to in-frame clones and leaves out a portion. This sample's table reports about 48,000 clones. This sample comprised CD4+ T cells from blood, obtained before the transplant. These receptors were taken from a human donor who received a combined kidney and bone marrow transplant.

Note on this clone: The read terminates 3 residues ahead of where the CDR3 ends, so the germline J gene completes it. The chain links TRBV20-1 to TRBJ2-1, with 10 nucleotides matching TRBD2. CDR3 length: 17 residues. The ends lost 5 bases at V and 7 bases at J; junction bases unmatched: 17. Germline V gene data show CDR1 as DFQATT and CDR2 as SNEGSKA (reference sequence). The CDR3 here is CSAASAGGIDVWNEQFF. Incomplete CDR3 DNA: TGCAGTGCTGCATCAGCGGGAGGGATAGACGTGTGGAATGAG.

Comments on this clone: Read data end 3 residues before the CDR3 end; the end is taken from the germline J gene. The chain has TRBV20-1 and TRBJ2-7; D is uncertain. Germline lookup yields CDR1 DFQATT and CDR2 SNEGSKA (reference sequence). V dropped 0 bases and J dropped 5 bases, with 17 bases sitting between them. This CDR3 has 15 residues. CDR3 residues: CSARDFKGPIHEQYF. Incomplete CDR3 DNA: TGCAGTGCTAGAGATTTCAAAGGGCCAATACACGAG.